These 2 T cell receptor beta chains originate from one sample sequenced in a study of T-cell memory formation after mild COVID-19. TCRdb re-called the 5' RACE reads with MiXCR, one entry per CDR3 protein. The table shows roughly 600,000 distinct CDR3 sequences, with about a sixth occurring only once. Sequencing used PBMCs or a T cell subset sorted from them (not recorded which). These receptors all stem from an adult woman who had mild COVID-19 (a few samples of this study predate the infection). Cell type and time point are not known.

Only a few counts were recorded for this clonotype. The chain couples TRBV12-3 or TRBV12-4 to TRBJ1-2; perhaps TRBD1 as D (6 bases). This CDR3 spans 14 amino acids. Trimming took off 5 bases at V and 0 bases at J, with 10 bases between the two ends. The CDR3 bases are TGTGCCAGCAGTCGTACAGGGTCTAACTATGGCTACACCTTC. Its protein product is CASSRTGSNYGYTF.

CDR3 sequence reads: CASSSGHGELFF. The CDR3 DNA is TGTGCCAGCAGCTCGGGCCACGGGGAGCTGTTTTTT. This rearrangement joins TRBV9 to TRBJ2-2; D unclear. The CDR3 is 12 amino acids. Per germline, CDR1 SGDLS and CDR2 YYNGEE. V lost 4 bases and J 7 bases, leaving 8 bases between the germline ends.